This T cell receptor (beta chain) stems from a study of vaccination and CD4 T cells after COVID-19 (dated by TCRdb to between 2021 and 2023). About the full investigation: Every convalescent patient had a positive nasal swab PCR test for SARS-CoV-2, with mild disease in nine patients and severe disease in one. The convalescent cohort comprised six males and four females, including two Hispanic individuals, seven Caucasians, two Asians and one multiracial person. Participants received two doses of either the Pfizer-BioNTech BNT162b2 vaccine (n=8) or the Moderna mRNA-1273 vaccine (n=2). Post-COVID blood samples from convalescent patients were collected a median of roughly 100 days after diagnosis, with a range of about 35 to 180 days. Post-vaccine blood samples were taken a median of around 77 days after the second vaccine dose, with a range of about 13 to 241 days. A few convalescent patients were sampled both early after vaccination (day 14) and late after vaccination (days 161 to 241). For stimulating the cultures, overlapping spike peptide pools were used, derived from SARS-CoV-2 as well as from the common cold coronaviruses HCoV-NL63, HCoV-OC43 and HCoV-229E. As controls, cultures received a CEFX viral epitope pool (the positive control), an HIV-1 Nef peptide pool (the negative control), or no peptide at all. The spike-specific CD4+ TCR repertoire was compared before and after mRNA vaccination in over nine COVID-19 convalescent patients and several infection-naive healthy vaccine recipients.

What the research found in general, with its limitations: Nearly all vaccine-specific clones in convalescent patients (304 of 307) were mono-reactive for SARS-CoV-2 spike rather than cross-reactive with common cold coronaviruses. In convalescent patients, a median about 84% of post-vaccine SARS-CoV-2-reactive clones were detected only after vaccination, and vaccine-specific priming was suggested by this finding. The number of convalescent patients in the study was relatively small, and the study did not examine early timepoints following natural infection. The median number of SARS-CoV-2-reactive clonotypes rose from about 19 after infection to about 40 after vaccination, but the change was not significant.

Points on this clonotype: Its binding antigen is unknown. It has no much larger one-base neighbor in the sample; base qualities were not kept.

The label giving this sample's time point can be read as: late sampling 161 to 241 days after vaccination in three convalescent patients. Sample treatment or condition, as interpreted from the label and publication: approximately nine-day PBMC culture with coronavirus spike peptide pools or control peptides (ViraFEST assay). To expand antigen-specific T cells with peptide pools and then pick out the expanded clonotypes through TCR sequencing, the study relied on the ViraFEST assay. The convalescent patients' positive SARS-CoV-2 PCR tests fell between March and December 2020, which was before the Alpha, Beta and Delta variants emerged in the United States. Each well held about 2.2 million PBMCs cultured in IMDM containing about 5% human AB serum and around 10 IU/ml IL-2, with 8.5 to 10 ug/ml peptide pools added. Half of the culture medium was replaced with fresh IL-2-containing medium on days 3 and 7. Once the cells had been in culture for approximately 10 days, the EasySep CD4+ T cell isolation kit was used to isolate CD4+ T cells by negative selection. Ficoll-Paque Plus gradient centrifugation was used to isolate PBMCs from whole blood, and the isolated PBMCs were then either used fresh or cryopreserved at -140C. Culture conditions were generally each tested in triplicate wells.

The method behind the library was PCR. TCR sequencing of DNA from cultured CD4+ T cells used the Oncomine TCR Beta short-read assay at the Johns Hopkins FTIC core. The QIAamp micro DNA kit was used to extract genomic DNA from the cultured CD4+ T cells. Oncomine TCR Beta libraries from cultured CD4+ T cells were pooled using unique dual indexes and sequenced on an Illumina iSeq 100. In the authors' own workflow: Non-productive sequences were removed, and CDR3s not starting with C, not ending with F or W, or shorter than 7 amino acids were discarded. Antigen-specific clonotypes were identified with the MANAFEST web application by comparing peptide-stimulated wells with reference and other culture wells. Positive clones required FDR below 0.05, an odds ratio above 5, and productive frequency above 0.1% in at least two of three replicate wells. A clonotype counted as cross-reactive if it showed significant expansion both in the SARS-CoV-2 spike wells and in at least one common cold coronavirus spike condition. Using R version 3.6.1, CDR3 homology was evaluated through Levenshtein distances (stringdist) along with unrooted phylogenetic trees (ape). Using fastp at Q25 and MiXCR, TCRdb reprocessed the public reads and kept productive beta chains. Each entry merges the rows of one CDR3 protein and shows their most common DNA and genes. The V and J calls, along with clone size, are taken from TCRdb and not from the paper's own processing. This sample has about 22,000 distinct CDR3 sequences in its table, and 35% to 40% of those were observed once. The ten top clones hold roughly 29% of the sample.

The germline V gene yields SGHTA for CDR1 and FQGTGA for CDR2. Relative to germline, V is missing 1 base and J is missing 1 base, with 4 bases of the junction outside any gene match. The CDR3 covers 16 residues, taking in both the cysteine and the phenylalanine. Only the CDR3 region is kept as DNA, spanning 48 bases read in frame from base 1. The rearranged segments are TRBV7-3 and TRBJ2-5, and TRBD2 matches 9 of the central bases. The TCR sequence derives from a human donor who had recovered from COVID-19. The source material was CD4+ T cells from blood, cultured in vitro, sampled about 7 months after SARS-CoV-2 vaccination. The nucleotides read TGTGCCAGCAGCTTAATGGCGGGGGGGCCCCAAGAGACCCAGTACTTC. Its protein product is CASSLMAGGPQETQYF.